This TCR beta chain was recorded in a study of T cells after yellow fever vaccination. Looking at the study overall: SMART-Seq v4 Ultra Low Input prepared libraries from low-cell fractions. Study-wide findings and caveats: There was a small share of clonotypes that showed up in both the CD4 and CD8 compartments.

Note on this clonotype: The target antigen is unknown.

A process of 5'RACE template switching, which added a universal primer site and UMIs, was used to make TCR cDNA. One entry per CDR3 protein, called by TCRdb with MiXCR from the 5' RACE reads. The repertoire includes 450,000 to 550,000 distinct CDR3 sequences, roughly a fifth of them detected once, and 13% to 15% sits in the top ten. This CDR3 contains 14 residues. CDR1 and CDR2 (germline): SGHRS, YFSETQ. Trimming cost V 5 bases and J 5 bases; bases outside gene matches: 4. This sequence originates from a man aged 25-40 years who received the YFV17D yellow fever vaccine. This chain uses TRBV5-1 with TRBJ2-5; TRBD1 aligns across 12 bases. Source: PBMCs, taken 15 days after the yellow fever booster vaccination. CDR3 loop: CASSMGQGAETQYF. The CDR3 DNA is TGCGCCAGCAGTATGGGACAGGGGGCTGAGACCCAGTACTTC.